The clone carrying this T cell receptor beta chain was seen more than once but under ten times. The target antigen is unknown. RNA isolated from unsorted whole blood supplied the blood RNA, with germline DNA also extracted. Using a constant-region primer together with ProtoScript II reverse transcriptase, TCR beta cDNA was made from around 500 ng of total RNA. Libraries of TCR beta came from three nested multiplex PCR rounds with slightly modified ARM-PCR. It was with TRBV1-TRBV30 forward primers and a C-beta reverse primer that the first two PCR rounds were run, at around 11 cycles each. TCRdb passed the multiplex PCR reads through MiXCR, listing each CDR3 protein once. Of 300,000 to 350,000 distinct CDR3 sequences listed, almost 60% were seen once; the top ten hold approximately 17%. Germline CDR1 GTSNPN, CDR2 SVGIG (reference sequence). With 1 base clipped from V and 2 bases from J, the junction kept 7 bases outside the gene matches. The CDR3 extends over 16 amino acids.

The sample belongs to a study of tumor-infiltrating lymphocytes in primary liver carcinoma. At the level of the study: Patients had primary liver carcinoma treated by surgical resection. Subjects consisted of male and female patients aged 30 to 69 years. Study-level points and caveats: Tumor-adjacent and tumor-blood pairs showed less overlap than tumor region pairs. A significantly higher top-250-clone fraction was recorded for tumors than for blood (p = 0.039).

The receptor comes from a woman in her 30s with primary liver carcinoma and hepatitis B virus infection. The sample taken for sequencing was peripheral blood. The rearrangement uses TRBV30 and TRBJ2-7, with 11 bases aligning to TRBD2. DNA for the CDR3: TGTGCCTGGAGTGCCAGATCTAGCGGGAGGCCCTACGAGCAGTACTTC. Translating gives CAWSARSSGRPYEQYF.